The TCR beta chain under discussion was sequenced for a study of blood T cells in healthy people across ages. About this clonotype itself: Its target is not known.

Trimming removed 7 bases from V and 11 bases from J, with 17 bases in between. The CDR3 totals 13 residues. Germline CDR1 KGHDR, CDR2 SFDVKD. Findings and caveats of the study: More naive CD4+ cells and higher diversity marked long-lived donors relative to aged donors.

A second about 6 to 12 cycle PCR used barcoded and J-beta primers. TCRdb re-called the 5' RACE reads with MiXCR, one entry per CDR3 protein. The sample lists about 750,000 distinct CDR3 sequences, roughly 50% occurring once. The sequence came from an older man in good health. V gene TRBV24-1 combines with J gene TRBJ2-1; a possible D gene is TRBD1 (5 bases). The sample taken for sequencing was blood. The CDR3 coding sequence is TGTGCCACCAGCCCAGGGTCCCTTCGGAAGCAGTTCTTC. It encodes CATSPGSLRKQFF.